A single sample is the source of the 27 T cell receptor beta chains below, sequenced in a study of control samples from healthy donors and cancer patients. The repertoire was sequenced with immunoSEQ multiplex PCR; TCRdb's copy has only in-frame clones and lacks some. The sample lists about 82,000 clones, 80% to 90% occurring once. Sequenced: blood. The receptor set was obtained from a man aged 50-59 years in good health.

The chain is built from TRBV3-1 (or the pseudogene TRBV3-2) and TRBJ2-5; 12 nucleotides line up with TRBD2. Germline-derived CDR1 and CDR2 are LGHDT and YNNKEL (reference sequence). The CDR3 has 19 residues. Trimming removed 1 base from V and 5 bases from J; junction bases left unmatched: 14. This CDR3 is CASSQVELAGGQLAETQYF. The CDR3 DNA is TGTGCCAGCAGCCAAGTTGAGCTAGCGGGGGGGCAATTGGCTGAGACCCAGTACTTC.

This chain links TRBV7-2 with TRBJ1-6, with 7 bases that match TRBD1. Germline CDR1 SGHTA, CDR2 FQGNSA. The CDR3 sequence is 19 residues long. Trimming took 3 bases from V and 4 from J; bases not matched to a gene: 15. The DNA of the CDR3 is TGTGCCAGCAGCTTTCAGGGGACAGCCCGCCTCATTTATAATTCACCCCTCCACTTT. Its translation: CASSFQGTARLIYNSPLHF.

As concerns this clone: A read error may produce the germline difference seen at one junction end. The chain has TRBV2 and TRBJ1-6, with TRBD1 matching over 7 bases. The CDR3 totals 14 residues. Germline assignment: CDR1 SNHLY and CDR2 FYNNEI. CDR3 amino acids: CVSSEARGGSPLHF. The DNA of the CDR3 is TGTGTCAGCAGTGAAGCCAGGGGGGGGTCACCCCTCCACTTT.

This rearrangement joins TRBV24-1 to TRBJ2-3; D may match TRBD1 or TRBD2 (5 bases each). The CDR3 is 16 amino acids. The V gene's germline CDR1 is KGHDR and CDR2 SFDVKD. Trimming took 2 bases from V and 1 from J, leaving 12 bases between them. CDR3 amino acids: CATSDWRRDRTDTQYF. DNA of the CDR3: TGTGCCACCAGTGATTGGCGTCGGGACCGCACAGATACGCAGTATTTT.

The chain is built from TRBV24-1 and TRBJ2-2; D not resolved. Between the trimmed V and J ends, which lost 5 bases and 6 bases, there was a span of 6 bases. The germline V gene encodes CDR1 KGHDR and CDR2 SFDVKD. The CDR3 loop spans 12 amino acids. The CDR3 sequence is CATSVRAGELFF. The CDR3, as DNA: TGTGCCACCAGTGTACGGGCCGGGGAGCTGTTTTTT.

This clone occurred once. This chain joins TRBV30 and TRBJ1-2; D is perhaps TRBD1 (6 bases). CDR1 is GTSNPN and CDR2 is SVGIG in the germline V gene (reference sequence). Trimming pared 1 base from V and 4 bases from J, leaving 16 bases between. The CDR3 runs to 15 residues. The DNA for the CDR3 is TGTGCCTGGAGTGAGGTTGTCAGGGGCATCTATGGCTACACCTTC. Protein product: CAWSEVVRGIYGYTF. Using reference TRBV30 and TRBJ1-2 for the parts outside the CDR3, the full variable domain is SQTIHQWPATLVQPVGSPLSLECTVEGTSNPNLYWYRQAAGRGLQLLFYSVGIGQISSEVPQNLSASRPQDRQFILSSKKLLLSDSGFYLCAWSEVVRGIYGYTFGSGTRLTVV.

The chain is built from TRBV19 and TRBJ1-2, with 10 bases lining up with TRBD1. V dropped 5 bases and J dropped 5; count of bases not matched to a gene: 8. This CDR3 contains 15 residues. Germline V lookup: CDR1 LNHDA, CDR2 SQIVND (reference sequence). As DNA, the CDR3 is TGTGCCAGTAGTCCGACAGGGGGCGATATGTATGGCTACACCTTC. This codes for CASSPTGGDMYGYTF.

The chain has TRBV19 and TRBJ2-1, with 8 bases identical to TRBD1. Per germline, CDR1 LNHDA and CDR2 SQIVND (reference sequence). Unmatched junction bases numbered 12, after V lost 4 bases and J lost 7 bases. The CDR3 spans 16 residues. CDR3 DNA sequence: TGTGCCAGTAGTAGTTTCCCGACAGGGGACTTGAATGAGCAGTTCTTC. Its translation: CASSSFPTGDLNEQFF.

The CDR3 sequence is CASSDTTPTDTQYF. CDR3 sequence (DNA): TGTGCCAGCAGTGACACTACACCCACAGATACGCAGTATTTT. The genes are TRBV2 and TRBJ2-3, with D hard to call. The length of the CDR3 is 14 residues. Trimming removed 3 bases from V and 2 bases from J, with 9 bases in between. From germline, CDR1 is SNHLY and CDR2 FYNNEI.

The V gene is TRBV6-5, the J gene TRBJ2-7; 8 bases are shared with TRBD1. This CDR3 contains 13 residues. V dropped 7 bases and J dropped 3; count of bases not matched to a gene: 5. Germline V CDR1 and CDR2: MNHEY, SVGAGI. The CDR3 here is CASNRGQGYEQYV. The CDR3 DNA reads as TGTGCCAGCAACCGAGGACAGGGCTACGAGCAGTACGTC.

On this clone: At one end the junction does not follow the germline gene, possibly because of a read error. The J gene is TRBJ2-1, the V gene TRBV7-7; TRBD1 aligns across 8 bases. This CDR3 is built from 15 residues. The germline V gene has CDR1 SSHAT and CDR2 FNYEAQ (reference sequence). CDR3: CASSLADRELDEQFF. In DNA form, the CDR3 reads TGTGCTAGCAGCTTGGCGGACAGGGAACTCGATGAGCAGTTCTTC.

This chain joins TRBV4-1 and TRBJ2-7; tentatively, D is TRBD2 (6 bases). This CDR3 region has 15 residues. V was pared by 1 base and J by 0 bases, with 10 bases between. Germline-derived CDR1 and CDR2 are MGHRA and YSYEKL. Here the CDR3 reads CASSQGGGNSYEQYF. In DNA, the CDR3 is TGCGCCAGCAGCCAAGGTGGAGGGAACTCCTACGAGCAGTACTTC.

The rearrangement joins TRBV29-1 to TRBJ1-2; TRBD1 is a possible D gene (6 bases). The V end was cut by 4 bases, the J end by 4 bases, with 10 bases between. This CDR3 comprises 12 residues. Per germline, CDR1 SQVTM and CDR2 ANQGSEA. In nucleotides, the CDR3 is TGCAGCGTTGGACAGGCCGGCTATGGCTACACCTTC. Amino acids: CSVGQAGYGYTF.

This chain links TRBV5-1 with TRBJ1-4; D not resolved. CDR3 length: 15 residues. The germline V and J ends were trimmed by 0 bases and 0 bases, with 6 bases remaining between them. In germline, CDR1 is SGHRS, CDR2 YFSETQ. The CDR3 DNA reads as TGCGCCAGCAGCTTGGTAGCAGCAACTAATGAAAAACTGTTTTTT. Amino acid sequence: CASSLVAATNEKLFF.

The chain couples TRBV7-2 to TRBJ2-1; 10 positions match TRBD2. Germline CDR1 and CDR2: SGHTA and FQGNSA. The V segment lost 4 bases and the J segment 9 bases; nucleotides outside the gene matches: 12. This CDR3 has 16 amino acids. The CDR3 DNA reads TGTGCCAGCAGCTCCCAAGCGGGGGGGCCGGTTGGTGAGCAGTTCTTC. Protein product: CASSSQAGGPVGEQFF.

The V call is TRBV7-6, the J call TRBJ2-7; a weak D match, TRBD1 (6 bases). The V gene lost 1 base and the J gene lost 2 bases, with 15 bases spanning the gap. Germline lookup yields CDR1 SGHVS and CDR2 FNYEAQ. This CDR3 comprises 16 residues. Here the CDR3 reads CASSLGSTQGTYEQYF. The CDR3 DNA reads TGTGCCAGCAGCTTAGGTTCTACACAGGGTACCTACGAGCAGTACTTC.

The chain's CDR3 is CASSLGTGGLGANVLTF. In nucleotides, the CDR3 is TGCGCCAGCAGCTTGGGGACAGGGGGGCTTGGGGCCAACGTCCTGACTTTC. V usage is TRBV5-1 and J usage is TRBJ2-6; 10 positions match TRBD1. The CDR3 is 17 amino acids. Germline V gene data show CDR1 as SGHRS and CDR2 as YFSETQ. V was pared by 0 bases and J by 3 bases, with 3 bases of the junction left unmatched.

This CDR3 is CASSDLGTLGEQYV. DNA of the CDR3: TGTGCCAGCAGTGATTTAGGGACCCTTGGCGAGCAGTACGTC. The chain uses TRBV2 and TRBJ2-7; D is tentatively TRBD1 or TRBD2 (5 bases each). CDR3 length: 14 amino acids. V was clipped by 3 bases and J by 6 bases, with 15 bases between them. Looked up from germline, CDR1 is SNHLY and CDR2 is FYNNEI.

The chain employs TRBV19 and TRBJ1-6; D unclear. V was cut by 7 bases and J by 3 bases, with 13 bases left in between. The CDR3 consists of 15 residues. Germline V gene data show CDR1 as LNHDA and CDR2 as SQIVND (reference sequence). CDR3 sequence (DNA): TGTGCCAGTACCGTTGGAGCAATCTATAATTCACCCCTCCACTTT. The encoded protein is CASTVGAIYNSPLHF.

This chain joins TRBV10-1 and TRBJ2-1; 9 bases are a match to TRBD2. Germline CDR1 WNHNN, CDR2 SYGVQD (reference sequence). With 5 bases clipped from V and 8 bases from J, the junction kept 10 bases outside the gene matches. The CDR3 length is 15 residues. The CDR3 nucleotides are TGCGCCAGCAGTACTAGGACTAGCGTTAGGGATGAGCAGTTCTTC. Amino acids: CASSTRTSVRDEQFF.

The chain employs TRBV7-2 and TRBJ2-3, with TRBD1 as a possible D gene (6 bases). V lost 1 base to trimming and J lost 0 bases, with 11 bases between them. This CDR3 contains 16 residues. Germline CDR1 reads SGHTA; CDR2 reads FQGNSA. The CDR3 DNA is TGTGCCAGCAGCTTAGGAGGGACAACTAGCACAGATACGCAGTATTTT. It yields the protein CASSLGGTTSTDTQYF. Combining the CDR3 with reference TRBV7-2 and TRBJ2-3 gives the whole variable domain GAGVSQSPSNKVTEKGKDVELRCDPISGHTALYWYRQSLGQGLEFLIYFQGNSAPDKSGLPSDRFSAERTGGSVSTLTIQRTQQEDSAVYLCASSLGGTTSTDTQYFGPGTRLTVL.

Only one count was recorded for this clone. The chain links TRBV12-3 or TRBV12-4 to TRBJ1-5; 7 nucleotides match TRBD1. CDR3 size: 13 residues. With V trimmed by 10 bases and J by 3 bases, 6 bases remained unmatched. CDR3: CATAGQFNQPQHF. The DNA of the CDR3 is TGTGCCACCGCGGGACAGTTCAATCAGCCCCAGCATTTT.

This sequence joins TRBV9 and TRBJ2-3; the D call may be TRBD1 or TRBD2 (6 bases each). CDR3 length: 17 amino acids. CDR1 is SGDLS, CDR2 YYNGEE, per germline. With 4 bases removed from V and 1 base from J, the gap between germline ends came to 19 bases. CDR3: CASSWSSEGEGTDTQYF. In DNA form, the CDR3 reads TGTGCCAGCAGCTGGTCTAGCGAGGGGGAAGGCACAGATACGCAGTATTTT.

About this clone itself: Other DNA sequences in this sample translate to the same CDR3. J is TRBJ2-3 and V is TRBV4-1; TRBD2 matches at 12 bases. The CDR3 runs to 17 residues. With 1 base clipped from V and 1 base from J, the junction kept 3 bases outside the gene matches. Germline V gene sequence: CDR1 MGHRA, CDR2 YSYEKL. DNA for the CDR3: TGCGCCAGCAGCCAAGCCCGACTAGCGGGAGGCACAGATACGCAGTATTTT. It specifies CASSQARLAGGTDTQYF.

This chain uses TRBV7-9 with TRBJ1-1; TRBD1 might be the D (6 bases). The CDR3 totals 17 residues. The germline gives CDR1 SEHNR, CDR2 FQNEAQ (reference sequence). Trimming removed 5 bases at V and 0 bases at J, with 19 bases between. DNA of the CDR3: TGTGCCAGCAGCCTTTCAAAACCGGGACAAATGAACACTGAAGCTTTCTTT. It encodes CASSLSKPGQMNTEAFF.

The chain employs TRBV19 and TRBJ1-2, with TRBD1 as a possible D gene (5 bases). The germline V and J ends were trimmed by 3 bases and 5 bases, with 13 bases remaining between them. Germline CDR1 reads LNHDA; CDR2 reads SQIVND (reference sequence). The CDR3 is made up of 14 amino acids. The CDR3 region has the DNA TGTGCCAGTAGTATGGGACCCATCGGTTATGGCTACACCTTC. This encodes CASSMGPIGYGYTF.

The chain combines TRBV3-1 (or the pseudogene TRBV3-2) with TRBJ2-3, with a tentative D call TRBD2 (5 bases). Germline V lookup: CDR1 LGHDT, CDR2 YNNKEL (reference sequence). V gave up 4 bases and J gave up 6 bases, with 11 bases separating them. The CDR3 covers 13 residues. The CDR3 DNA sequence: TGTGCCAGCAGCCCGCTCCGGAGGGATACGCAGTATTTT. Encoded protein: CASSPLRRDTQYF.